This T cell receptor beta chain was recovered during a study of vaccination effects on CD4 cells after COVID-19. Study details: Post-vaccine specimens arrived a median 72 days past the second dose.

Following culture for around 9 days, CD4+ T cells were isolated. Each person got two doses of an mRNA SARS-CoV-2 vaccine, BNT162b2 or mRNA-1273. General study findings and limits: Marked clonal contraction was seen late after vaccination (in both infection- and vaccine-induced clones). The study enrolled few convalescent patients and sampled no early post-infection timepoints. Healthy vaccinees' vaccine-induced clones included only 1 of 255 cross-reacting with common cold coronaviruses.

Germline V CDR1 and CDR2: SGHTA, FQGTGA. This CDR3 comprises 14 residues. V was shortened by 0 bases and J by 2 bases, with 6 bases between the two germline ends. Sequenced by immunoSEQ multiplex PCR; TCRdb stores in-frame clones only, minus some. Of tens of thousands of clones in the sample, 74% are singletons; the top ten hold 15%. Concerning this clone: Its cognate antigen is unknown.

The sample in question was CD4+ T cells from PBMCs cultured without peptide, obtained after COVID-19 vaccination. This clonotype was sampled from a human donor who received a COVID-19 vaccine. V and J are TRBV7-3 and TRBJ2-3; perhaps TRBD2 as D (5 bases). In nucleotides, the CDR3 is TGTGCCAGCAGCTTAACCGGGATCACAGATACGCAGTATTTT. Translated: CASSLTGITDTQYF.